This T cell receptor (beta chain) is drawn from a study of blood T cell repertoires in COVID-19. Study-wide background: Samples came from the United States, Italy and Spain, spanning acute and convalescent COVID-19.

Residents of 24 US areas, aged roughly 18 to 89 years, made up the participants. Cohort 3 donors were reported recovered after two negative PCRs, clearance, or symptom resolution. Germline V lookup: CDR1 SQVTM, CDR2 ANQGSEA. V was clipped by 2 bases and J by 1 base, with 8 bases between them. This CDR3 contains 13 residues. In the source study's methods: Amplifying reference gene primers gave estimates of nucleated cell counts. Assay used: immunoSEQ multiplex PCR; TCRdb lists only in-frame clones, some missing. The DNA was the basis for D and trimming; V, J and clone size are from that table. The sample includes about 260,000 clones, about 82% of them seen just once.

This rearrangement joins TRBV29-1 to TRBJ1-1, with D tentatively TRBD1 (5 bases). The material sequenced was PBMCs or T cells enriched from blood (not recorded which). The sequence came from a woman between 45 and 60 years old who had recovered from COVID-19. The CDR3 sequence: CSVEYRSNTEAFF. The CDR3 DNA sequence: TGCAGCGTTGAATACAGGTCGAACACTGAAGCTTTCTTT.